The 28 T cell receptor beta chains below were found in one sample sequenced in a study of blood T cell repertoires in COVID-19. Here immunoSEQ multiplex PCR was the method, and the copy in TCRdb shows in-frame clones only, minus some. The table shows about 160,000 clones, with approximately 80% occurring only once. The sample taken for sequencing was peripheral blood. The receptor set was obtained from a man aged 65 to 79 who had recovered from COVID-19.

The chain uses TRBV6-5 and TRBJ2-7, with D tentatively TRBD1 (6 bases). Trimming stripped 6 bases from V and 4 bases from J, with 19 bases between. This CDR3 is built from 15 residues. Germline values: CDR1 MNHEY, CDR2 SVGAGI. Written as DNA, the CDR3 is TGTGCCAGCAGCCGACCCGGGACAAAAATTTACGAGCAGTACTTC. As protein: CASSRPGTKIYEQYF.

The J gene is TRBJ1-1, the V gene TRBV19, with TRBD1 matching 10 bases. Germline-derived CDR1 and CDR2 are LNHDA and SQIVND (reference sequence). There are 14 residues in the CDR3. Losses at the gene ends were 8 bases for V and 7 bases for J; bases not matched to a gene: 10. The CDR3 sequence: CASAGTGETGEAFF. The DNA for the CDR3 is TGTGCCAGTGCCGGGACAGGGGAGACCGGTGAAGCTTTCTTT.

The chain recombines TRBV30 with TRBJ1-2; D unresolved. V shed 2 bases and J shed 1 base, with 17 bases lying between them. The germline V gene has CDR1 GTSNPN and CDR2 SVGIG (reference sequence). This CDR3 has 16 residues. As DNA, the CDR3 is TGTGCCTGGAGTAACAGAGGGCAGGCGATTAACTATGGCTACACCTTC. Translating gives CAWSNRGQAINYGYTF.

The chain employs TRBV4-1 and TRBJ2-1; TRBD2 is a possible D gene (7 bases). The V end was cut by 2 bases, the J end by 8 bases, with 16 bases between. Germline V gives CDR1 MGHRA, CDR2 YSYEKL. This CDR3 has 15 residues. The CDR3 region has the DNA TGCGCCAGCAGCCAAAAAGCGGGGAACAGGGATGAGCAGTTCTTC. Protein: CASSQKAGNRDEQFF.

This chain links TRBV6-2 or TRBV6-3 with TRBJ2-1; 7 bases are shared with TRBD1. From germline, CDR1 is MNHEY and CDR2 SVGEGT. V lost 6 bases, J lost 4 bases, and 21 bases stayed unmatched. The CDR3 runs 19 residues. The CDR3 coding sequence is TGTGCCAGCAGCCGACAGGGAATGTCTCGGGCTTCGACTTACAATGAGCAGTTCTTC. As protein: CASSRQGMSRASTYNEQFF.

In regard to this clone: Other DNA sequences in this specimen translate into the identical CDR3. The V call is TRBV5-1, the J call TRBJ1-2; a possible D gene is TRBD1 (6 bases). The CDR3 covers 14 residues. Germline V lookup: CDR1 SGHRS, CDR2 YFSETQ. V lost 0 bases and J lost 2, with 8 bases in between. CDR3 sequence (DNA): TGCGCCAGCAGCTTGGATGGGACAAACTATGGCTACACCTTC. This sequence encodes CASSLDGTNYGYTF.

The chain uses TRBV5-1 and TRBJ2-1; TRBD2 might be the D (6 bases). Germline CDR1 and CDR2: SGHRS and YFSETQ. Between the trimmed V and J ends, which lost 0 bases and 1 base, there was a span of 11 bases. The CDR3 has 16 residues. Written as DNA, the CDR3 is TGCGCCAGCAGCTTGGGAGGCGGGATGTCCTACAATGAGCAGTTCTTC. Protein product: CASSLGGGMSYNEQFF.

The V call is TRBV5-1, the J call TRBJ2-1; TRBD2 matches at 7 bases. The CDR3 extends over 13 amino acids. Germline V CDR1 and CDR2: SGHRS, YFSETQ. The trim removed 5 bases at V and 9 bases at J, leaving 8 bases unmatched. CDR3 in DNA: TGCGCCAGCAGTGAACTAGCGAGAGCTGAGCAGTTCTTC. Translation gives CASSELARAEQFF. The full variable domain, completed using reference TRBV5-1 and TRBJ2-1, is KAGVTQTPRYLIKTRGQQVTLSCSPISGHRSVSWYQQTPGQGLQFLFEYFSETQRNKGNFPGRFSGRQFSNSRSEMNVSTLELGDSALYLCASSELARAEQFFGPGTRLTVL.

The chain's CDR3 is CASSLPRTGGFGYTF. The CDR3 DNA is TGTGCCAGCAGCCTGCCCCGGACAGGGGGCTTTGGCTACACCTTC. This chain links TRBV11-1 with TRBJ1-2; 11 bases line up with TRBD1. From germline, CDR1 is SGHAT and CDR2 FQDESV (reference sequence). The CDR3 length is 15 residues. The trim removed 5 bases at V and 7 bases at J, leaving 9 bases unmatched.

This clone was counted only a few times. The chain is built from TRBV30 and TRBJ1-2, with 9 bases identical to TRBD1. There are 15 residues in the CDR3. J lost 2 bases, V lost 7 bases, and 11 bases had no gene match. Looked up from germline, CDR1 is GTSNPN and CDR2 is SVGIG (reference sequence). The CDR3 bases are TGTGCCTACAAAAAACCGGGACAGGGAAACTATGGCTACACCTTC. Amino acids: CAYKKPGQGNYGYTF. The full variable domain, with the rest looked up from reference TRBV30 and TRBJ1-2, is SQTIHQWPATLVQPVGSPLSLECTVEGTSNPNLYWYRQAAGRGLQLLFYSVGIGQISSEVPQNLSASRPQDRQFILSSKKLLLSDSGFYLCAYKKPGQGNYGYTFGSGTRLTVV.

The sample holds one count of this clone. The chain employs TRBV5-1 and TRBJ2-7; 8 nucleotides line up with TRBD1. Trimming removed 5 bases from V and 3 bases from J; junction bases left unmatched: 1. The germline V gene has CDR1 SGHRS and CDR2 YFSETQ. The length of the CDR3 is 12 residues. CDR3 sequence (DNA): TGCGCCAGCAGAGGACAGGGCTACGAGCAGTACTTC. It translates to CASRGQGYEQYF.

V is TRBV5-1 and J is TRBJ2-5, with a weak D call TRBD2 (5 bases). Per germline, CDR1 SGHRS and CDR2 YFSETQ. Trimming took 0 bases from V and 4 from J, leaving 10 bases between them. This CDR3 comprises 14 residues. The CDR3 sequence is CASSLVREGETQYF. The CDR3 bases are TGCGCCAGCAGCTTGGTTCGAGAGGGAGAGACCCAGTACTTC.

V gene TRBV4-1 combines with J gene TRBJ2-1; TRBD1 matches 7 bases. The CDR3 spans 18 residues. CDR1 and CDR2 (germline): MGHRA, YSYEKL. The J segment lost 4 bases and the V segment lost 0 bases, leaving 12 bases of the junction unmatched. CDR3 loop: CASSQDWAGQAIYNEQFF. The CDR3 nucleotides read TGCGCCAGCAGCCAAGATTGGGCCGGACAGGCCATATACAATGAGCAGTTCTTC.

The V gene is TRBV28, the J gene TRBJ1-2; D is possibly TRBD1 (6 bases). Germline CDR1 reads MDHEN; CDR2 reads SYDVKM. This CDR3 has 13 amino acids. Trimming removed 5 bases at V and 3 bases at J, with 10 bases between. CDR3 amino acids: CASSTGSYYGYTF. In nucleotides, the CDR3 is TGTGCCAGCAGTACAGGGTCCTACTATGGCTACACCTTC.

V is TRBV19 and J is TRBJ2-5; D is possibly TRBD1 (6 bases). The germline V gene encodes CDR1 LNHDA and CDR2 SQIVND (reference sequence). Trimming stripped 7 bases from V and 0 bases from J, with 12 bases between. CDR3 size: 14 residues. The CDR3 reads CASNPTGYQETQYF. CDR3 DNA: TGTGCCAGTAATCCGACAGGCTACCAAGAGACCCAGTACTTC.

The chain employs TRBV5-4 and TRBJ1-4; the match to TRBD1 covers 10 bases. Trimming cost V 0 bases and J 8 bases; bases outside gene matches: 4. Germline assignment: CDR1 SGHNT and CDR2 YYREEE (reference sequence). This CDR3 is built from 15 residues. In DNA, the CDR3 is TGTGCCAGCAGCTTGGGCGGACAGGGGGGCGAAAAACTGTTTTTT. Its translation is CASSLGGQGGEKLFF.

The chain joins TRBV3-1 (or the pseudogene TRBV3-2) to TRBJ2-7, with 10 bases identical to TRBD1. V dropped 5 bases and J dropped 3; count of bases not matched to a gene: 4. The length of the CDR3 is 14 residues. From germline, CDR1 is LGHDT and CDR2 YNNKEL (reference sequence). CDR3 sequence reads: CASSWTGGGYEQYF. CDR3 nucleotides: TGTGCCAGCAGCTGGACAGGGGGTGGCTACGAGCAGTACTTC.

This clone came up once. The chain uses TRBV10-3 and TRBJ2-7, with D possibly matching TRBD1 (6 bases). Germline CDR1 is ENHRY and CDR2 is SYGVKD. The CDR3 loop spans 13 amino acids. Trimming removed 6 bases at V and 2 bases at J, with 11 bases between. In nucleotides, the CDR3 is TGTGCCATCAGGGGGGACACCGCCTACGAGCAGTACTTC. Protein product: CAIRGDTAYEQYF.

The chain uses TRBV6-1 and TRBJ2-7, with D tentatively TRBD2 (5 bases). V gave up 1 base and J gave up 4 bases, with 5 bases separating them. The CDR3 is 12 amino acids. Germline assignment: CDR1 MNHNS and CDR2 SASEGT. The CDR3 is CASSEGLYEQYF. The CDR3 DNA is TGTGCCAGCAGTGAAGGACTATACGAGCAGTACTTC.

The chain has TRBV9 and TRBJ2-3, with TRBD2 identical over 8 bases. Germline CDR1 reads SGDLS; CDR2 reads YYNGEE. This CDR3 has 17 amino acids. J lost 8 bases, V lost 3 bases, and 17 bases had no gene match. DNA of the CDR3: TGTGCCAGCAGCGGACGGGGTAGCGGGACCGTCATCGTTACGCAGTATTTT. It codes for CASSGRGSGTVIVTQYF.

The gene calls are TRBV28 and TRBJ1-2; TRBD1 matches at 12 bases. The ends lost 3 bases at V and 4 bases at J; junction bases unmatched: 6. The germline CDR1 and CDR2 sequences are MDHEN and SYDVKM. The CDR3 has 16 residues. Here the CDR3 reads CASSFYGTGGFYGYTF. CDR3 nucleotides: TGTGCCAGCAGTTTTTATGGGACAGGGGGCTTCTATGGCTACACCTTC.

In regard to this clone: The same CDR3 is also encoded by other DNA sequences in this sample. J is TRBJ2-2 and V is TRBV3-1 (or the pseudogene TRBV3-2); D not resolved. Germline assignment: CDR1 LGHDT and CDR2 YNNKEL (reference sequence). V was shortened by 0 bases and J by 2 bases, with 7 bases between the two germline ends. The CDR3 is 15 amino acids. The CDR3 DNA sequence: TGTGCCAGCAGCCAAGACAGATTAAACACCGGGGAGCTGTTTTTT. Its translation: CASSQDRLNTGELFF.

The V call is TRBV11-2, the J call TRBJ2-3; perhaps TRBD2 as D (7 bases). CDR1 SGHAT and CDR2 FQNNGV come from the germline V gene. V gave up 3 bases and J gave up 8 bases, with 30 bases separating them. The CDR3 length is 19 residues. The CDR3 spells CASSLGGQGAPLSGGTQYF. The CDR3 nucleotides are TGTGCCAGCAGCTTGGGGGGGCAGGGAGCTCCTCTCTCGGGCGGTACGCAGTATTTT. Together with reference TRBV11-2 and TRBJ2-3, the CDR3 gives the full variable domain: EAGVAQSPRYKIIEKRQSVAFWCNPISGHATLYWYQQILGQGPKLLIQFQNNGVVDDSQLPKDRFSAERLKGVDSTLKIQPAKLEDSAVYLCASSLGGQGAPLSGGTQYFGPGTRLTVL.

This chain joins TRBV6-2 or TRBV6-3 and TRBJ2-1, with TRBD2 matching over 13 bases. The V and J ends lost 2 bases and 9 bases, in that order; junction bases with no gene match: 10. Germline CDR1 reads MNHEY; CDR2 reads SVGEGT. The CDR3 is 17 amino acids. The CDR3 here is CASSYRTGLAGVGEQFF. CDR3 coding DNA: TGTGCCAGCAGTTACCGAACCGGACTAGCGGGAGTTGGTGAGCAGTTCTTC.

The chain employs TRBV5-1 and TRBJ2-5, with D tentatively TRBD2 (5 bases). CDR1 and CDR2 (germline): SGHRS, YFSETQ. There are 12 residues in the CDR3. V dropped 2 bases and J dropped 4 bases, with 6 bases sitting between them. The CDR3 loop is CASSFAGETQYF. CDR3 nucleotides: TGCGCCAGCAGCTTCGCGGGAGAGACCCAGTACTTC.

The chain joins TRBV30 to TRBJ1-1; 7 bases are a match to TRBD1. The CDR3 consists of 13 residues. CDR1 and CDR2 (germline): GTSNPN, SVGIG (reference sequence). J gave up 5 bases and V 7 bases, and 10 bases lay outside the gene matches. The CDR3 sequence is CASDTTGSTEAFF. For the CDR3, the DNA is TGTGCCTCCGATACGACAGGGAGTACTGAAGCTTTCTTT.

A word on this clone: An end of the junction does not agree with germline; a read error may underlie this. The V gene is TRBV19, the J gene TRBJ2-3, with 9 bases aligning to TRBD2. The CDR3 covers 14 residues. Germline CDR1 and CDR2: LNHDA and SQIVND (reference sequence). The CDR3: CASATSGTTYTQYF. In DNA form, the CDR3 reads TGTGCCAGCGCGACTAGCGGAACCACATATACGCAGTATTTT.

The chain employs TRBV23-1 and TRBJ2-7; TRBD2 matches 13 bases. TRBV23-1 is marked as an open reading frame, function uncertain. This CDR3 region has 18 residues. The V gene end was trimmed by 2 bases and the J gene end by 0 bases; junction bases not matched to a gene: 7. DNA for the CDR3: TGCGCCAGCAGTCAAGATCCCGGGACTAGCGGGAACTCCTACGAGCAGTACTTC. It is translated as CASSQDPGTSGNSYEQYF.